The 27 T cell receptor beta chains reported below all come from one sample, sequenced in a study of technical replicates of blood from several donors. TCRdb's table, derived via immunoSEQ multiplex PCR, lists solely in-frame clones and lacks some. The sample shows approximately 13,000 clones, about 86% of them seen only once. Sequencing used PBMCs. Source of these receptors: a human donor in good health.

CDR3 amino acids: CASSQTPEVAEAFF. CDR3 DNA sequence: TGTGCCAGCAGCCAGACTCCAGAAGTTGCTGAAGCTTTCTTT. The chain is built from TRBV4-2 and TRBJ1-1; the D is unclear. Trimming stripped 3 bases from V and 6 bases from J, with 14 bases between. CDR1 LGHNA and CDR2 YNFKEQ come from the germline V gene. This CDR3 contains 14 residues.

The chain uses TRBV6-5 and TRBJ1-2, with D possibly TRBD1 on 6 matching bases. V was clipped by 2 bases and J by 6 bases, with 10 bases between them. CDR1 and CDR2 (germline): MNHEY, SVGAGI. CDR3 size: 13 residues. This CDR3 reads CASSYRGQNGYTF. In nucleotides, the CDR3 is TGTGCCAGCAGTTACCGCGGACAGAATGGCTACACCTTC.

This clone was found once. This rearrangement joins TRBV6-1 to TRBJ2-1; D call uncertain. Per the germline V gene, CDR1 is MNHNS and CDR2 is SASEGT. The V gene lost 1 base and the J gene lost 8 bases, with 9 bases spanning the gap. This CDR3 spans 13 amino acids. The CDR3: CASSEVVVDEQFF. CDR3 sequence (DNA): TGTGCCAGCAGTGAAGTGGTTGTAGATGAGCAGTTCTTC.

This clone was counted a single time. V gene TRBV5-6 combines with J gene TRBJ2-1; 7 bases agree with TRBD2. Germline trimming cut 3 bases from V and 5 bases from J; bases unmatched to any gene: 14. Germline assignment: CDR1 SGHDT and CDR2 YYEEEE. CDR3 size: 17 residues. Here the CDR3 reads CASSSQSAAGLNNEQFF. The CDR3 DNA reads TGTGCCAGCAGCTCCCAAAGTGCAGCGGGGTTGAACAATGAGCAGTTCTTC.

In DNA, the CDR3 is TGTGCCAGCAGCTTGGATTGGGACAGGGGACGATCGGGCTATGGCTACACCTTC. Its protein is CASSLDWDRGRSGYGYTF. The chain joins TRBV5-6 to TRBJ1-2; 10 bases are a match to TRBD1. Germline CDR1 reads SGHDT; CDR2 reads YYEEEE. The CDR3 totals 18 residues. The junction had 12 bases not matched to a gene; V was cut back by 0 bases and J by 4 bases.

The V call is TRBV5-1, the J call TRBJ2-1, with 9 bases fitting TRBD2. Germline V lookup: CDR1 SGHRS, CDR2 YFSETQ. This CDR3 has 15 residues. Trimming cost V 1 base and J 6 bases; bases outside gene matches: 5. CDR3 DNA sequence: TGCGCCAGCAGCTTGAGCGGGGGGCTGGGCAATGAGCAGTTCTTC. Encoded protein: CASSLSGGLGNEQFF.

The chain employs TRBV30 and TRBJ2-7; D may be TRBD2 (6 bases). V was cut by 1 base and J by 10 bases, with 14 bases left in between. CDR3 size: 12 residues. Germline CDR1 reads GTSNPN; CDR2 reads SVGIG (reference sequence). DNA of the CDR3: TGTGCCTGGAGTGGGGGGGTCGCAGGACAGTACTTC. It yields the protein CAWSGGVAGQYF.

The chain has TRBV6-1 and TRBJ2-1; 9 bases match TRBD2. The CDR3 sequence is 15 residues long. The J segment lost 7 bases and the V segment lost 6 bases, leaving 10 bases of the junction unmatched. Looked up from germline, CDR1 is MNHNS and CDR2 is SASEGT. CDR3 region: CASSSEAGGLNEQFF. The CDR3 DNA reads as TGTGCCAGCAGCTCTGAAGCGGGAGGTTTAAATGAGCAGTTCTTC.

The sample holds one count of this clone. The chain uses TRBV5-1 and TRBJ1-1; D unclear. The V gene's germline CDR1 is SGHRS and CDR2 YFSETQ. Trimming removed 3 bases at V and 5 bases at J, with 17 bases between. The CDR3 runs 15 residues. The CDR3, as DNA: TGCGCCAGCAGCTCTACCTTGCAGGCAACGACTGAAGCTTTCTTT. This codes for CASSSTLQATTEAFF.

This chain connects TRBV28 to TRBJ1-2, with TRBD1 as a possible D gene (6 bases). The CDR3 totals 14 residues. Germline V lookup: CDR1 MDHEN, CDR2 SYDVKM. The V and J ends lost 7 bases and 5 bases respectively, with 17 bases between them. CDR3 DNA: TGTGCCAGCATCTCGGGGGGCGCCGGGTATGGCTACACCTTC. Translation gives CASISGGAGYGYTF.

J is TRBJ2-7 and V is TRBV4-2; 15 nucleotides match TRBD2. The germline gives CDR1 LGHNA, CDR2 YNFKEQ. V trimming: 0 bases; J trimming: 4 bases; junction bases outside the gene matches: 4. The CDR3 covers 17 residues. The CDR3 coding sequence is TGTGCCAGCAGCCAAGAGGTGGGACTAGCGGGAGGTTACGAGCAGTACTTC. This encodes CASSQEVGLAGGYEQYF.

V is TRBV30 and J is TRBJ2-2; D gene unclear. The length of the CDR3 is 13 residues. Germline V gene data show CDR1 as GTSNPN and CDR2 as SVGIG (reference sequence). The V end lost 2 bases, the J end lost 6 bases, and 10 bases lay between the germline ends. The DNA for the CDR3 is TGTGCCTGGAGTCCAAGCGTTCCCGGGGAGCTGTTTTTT. Its protein product is CAWSPSVPGELFF.

V usage is TRBV28 and J usage is TRBJ2-4, with TRBD1 as a possible D gene (5 bases). This CDR3 is built from 16 residues. The V and J ends lost 5 bases and 2 bases respectively, with 16 bases between them. In germline, CDR1 is MDHEN, CDR2 SYDVKM. The CDR3 region is CASSVPQGFSKNIQYF. The CDR3 DNA is TGTGCCAGCAGTGTGCCCCAGGGTTTCTCCAAAAACATTCAGTACTTC.

V usage is TRBV18 and J usage is TRBJ1-2; 7 bases align to TRBD1. Trimming took 3 bases from V and 1 from J; bases not matched to a gene: 8. Germline lookup yields CDR1 KGHSH and CDR2 LQKENI. This CDR3 is 16 amino acids long. CDR3 sequence (DNA): TGTGCCAGCTCACCTCAGACAGGGCGAAGTAACTATGGCTACACCTTC. Amino acids: CASSPQTGRSNYGYTF.

The gene calls are TRBV5-4 and TRBJ2-7, with a possible D match to TRBD1 (6 bases). CDR1 SGHNT and CDR2 YYREEE come from the germline V gene (reference sequence). The germline V and J ends were trimmed by 1 base and 2 bases, with 16 bases remaining between them. CDR3 length: 16 residues. In DNA, the CDR3 is TGTGCCAGCAGCTTGAAACAGGGTTCCGCTACCTACGAGCAGTACTTC. Translation: CASSLKQGSATYEQYF.

The chain joins TRBV5-5 to TRBJ2-7; TRBD2 might be the D (6 bases). V was shortened by 4 bases and J by 2 bases, with 16 bases between the two germline ends. CDR3 size: 15 residues. Per germline, CDR1 SGHKS and CDR2 YYEKEE (reference sequence). CDR3 loop: CASSTQGGRPYEQYF. The DNA of the CDR3 is TGTGCCAGCAGCACCCAGGGAGGACGCCCCTACGAGCAGTACTTC.

The V and J genes are TRBV4-2 and TRBJ2-7; D might be TRBD2 (6 bases). The CDR3 extends over 16 amino acids. The germline CDR1 and CDR2 sequences are LGHNA and YNFKEQ. V was pared by 2 bases and J by 0 bases, with 14 bases between. The CDR3 reads CASSQSSSSGSYEQYF. In DNA, the CDR3 is TGTGCCAGCAGCCAATCCAGTAGTAGCGGCTCCTACGAGCAGTACTTC.

The gene calls are TRBV7-2 and TRBJ1-4; D gene unclear. This CDR3 region has 16 residues. Per germline, CDR1 SGHTA and CDR2 FQGNSA. The ends were cut back, 5 bases at V and 8 bases at J, with 21 bases in the middle. CDR3 sequence: CASSAILGVDEEKLFF. CDR3 coding DNA: TGTGCCAGCAGCGCCATCCTGGGAGTGGATGAGGAAAAACTGTTTTTT. Together with reference TRBV7-2 and TRBJ1-4, the CDR3 gives the full variable domain: GAGVSQSPSNKVTEKGKDVELRCDPISGHTALYWYRQSLGQGLEFLIYFQGNSAPDKSGLPSDRFSAERTGGSVSTLTIQRTQQEDSAVYLCASSAILGVDEEKLFFGSGTQLSVL.

The chain has TRBV29-1 and TRBJ2-4, with no clear D. The CDR3 is 12 residues long. The V gene's germline CDR1 is SQVTM and CDR2 ANQGSEA. Trimming left V 6 bases short and J 3 bases short, with 9 bases between. The CDR3 is CSVRGLKNIQYF. The CDR3 region has the DNA TGCAGCGTAAGAGGTCTCAAAAACATTCAGTACTTC.

The gene calls are TRBV2 and TRBJ1-2, with D perhaps matching TRBD1 (6 bases). The V end lost 5 bases, the J end lost 0 bases, and 13 bases lay between the germline ends. The germline gives CDR1 SNHLY, CDR2 FYNNEI. CDR3 length: 15 residues. CDR3 in amino acids: CASSQSRTANYGYTF. The CDR3 DNA is TGTGCCAGCAGTCAATCTCGGACAGCTAACTATGGCTACACCTTC.

In its sample, this clone was seen once. This chain connects TRBV7-7 to TRBJ2-5; TRBD1 agrees at 10 bases. This CDR3 comprises 15 residues. Germline assignment: CDR1 SSHAT and CDR2 FNYEAQ (reference sequence). The junction had 8 bases not matched to a gene; V was cut back by 5 bases and J by 5 bases. The DNA of the CDR3 is TGTGCCAGCAGCCCTGGACAGGGGGAATCGGAGACCCAGTACTTC. Protein: CASSPGQGESETQYF.

The CDR3 nucleotides are TGTGCCAGCAGACTCAGGGGGATCGGGGAGCTGTTTTTT. Translated: CASRLRGIGELFF. This sequence joins TRBV14 and TRBJ2-2, with 7 nucleotides matching TRBD1. The trim removed 6 bases at V and 7 bases at J, leaving 5 bases unmatched. Germline V lookup: CDR1 SGHDN, CDR2 FVKESK. The length of the CDR3 is 13 residues.

The V gene is TRBV7-8, the J gene TRBJ2-7, with TRBD1 identical over 7 bases. The CDR3 contains 12 residues. Germline V lookup: CDR1 SGHVS, CDR2 FQNEAQ. The V segment lost 5 bases and the J segment 5 bases; nucleotides outside the gene matches: 3. The chain's CDR3 is CASSLTGNEQYF. CDR3 in DNA: TGTGCCAGCAGCCTGACAGGGAACGAGCAGTACTTC.

The rearrangement joins TRBV9 to TRBJ1-1; D gene ambiguous. Germline-derived CDR1 and CDR2 are SGDLS and YYNGEE. CDR3 length equals 15 residues. Trimming took off 0 bases at V and 0 bases at J, with 9 bases between the two ends. This CDR3 is CASSVGGDLNTEAFF. CDR3 DNA sequence: TGTGCCAGCAGCGTAGGCGGAGATTTGAACACTGAAGCTTTCTTT.

V usage is TRBV30 and J usage is TRBJ2-1; 7 nucleotides match TRBD2. The J segment lost 7 bases and the V segment lost 2 bases, leaving 2 bases of the junction unmatched. The CDR3 sequence is 12 residues long. The germline V gene encodes CDR1 GTSNPN and CDR2 SVGIG (reference sequence). The CDR3 DNA reads TGTGCCTGGAGTTTGCGGGGGAATGAGCAGTTCTTC. It encodes CAWSLRGNEQFF.

V is TRBV6-1 and J is TRBJ1-5; D gene ambiguous. The ends were cut back, 8 bases at V and 4 bases at J, with 12 bases in the middle. The germline V gene encodes CDR1 MNHNS and CDR2 SASEGT. The CDR3 runs 13 residues. The CDR3 DNA reads as TGTGCCAGCGGGCAGGAGGAAAATCAGCCCCAGCATTTT. It is translated as CASGQEENQPQHF.

The V and J genes are TRBV7-9 and TRBJ2-3; the match to TRBD2 covers 7 bases. The CDR3 totals 16 residues. Looked up from germline, CDR1 is SEHNR and CDR2 is FQNEAQ (reference sequence). Germline trimming cut 5 bases from V and 0 bases from J; bases unmatched to any gene: 8. This CDR3 reads CASSAPGTISTDTQYF. CDR3 DNA: TGTGCCAGCAGCGCGCCCGGGACTATTAGCACAGATACGCAGTATTTT.